These 15 T cell receptor beta chains originate from one sample sequenced in a study of blood T cell repertoires in COVID-19. This table comes from immunoSEQ multiplex PCR, and its TCRdb copy is limited to in-frame clones, with some not included. The sample has tens of thousands of clones, 75% to 85% seen once. The sequencing input was peripheral blood. Receptors originate from a man older than 75 with acute or convalescent COVID-19.

This clone was detected only a few times. The CDR3 DNA reads as TGTGCCAGCAGCTTAGTAGGGGCTAAGAAAGAGACCCAGTACTTC. The encoded protein is CASSLVGAKKETQYF. The chain carries TRBV11-2 and TRBJ2-5, with a tentative D call TRBD1 (5 bases). Trimming stripped 1 base from V and 3 bases from J, with 12 bases between. Germline CDR1 is SGHAT and CDR2 is FQNNGV. This CDR3 region has 15 residues.

This clone was observed a few times. The J gene is TRBJ2-7, the V gene TRBV6-6; D is ambiguous. The V end was cut by 5 bases, the J end by 2 bases, with 13 bases between. From germline, CDR1 is MNHNY and CDR2 SVGAGI (reference sequence). The CDR3 spans 14 residues. CDR3 sequence: CASSLSEIAYEQYF. CDR3 DNA: TGTGCCAGCAGTCTGTCGGAGATAGCCTACGAGCAGTACTTC.

This sequence joins TRBV11-2 and TRBJ2-7; D is undetermined. Trimming cost V 0 bases and J 3 bases, with 15 bases left between them. This CDR3 is built from 16 residues. In germline, CDR1 is SGHAT, CDR2 FQNNGV. CDR3 in DNA: TGTGCCAGCAGCTTAGAAGGATGGGCCCCAAGCTACGAGCAGTACTTC. This codes for CASSLEGWAPSYEQYF.

V and J are TRBV9 and TRBJ1-2; D gene unclear. The CDR3 extends over 14 amino acids. CDR1 is SGDLS, CDR2 YYNGEE, per germline. V lost 4 bases and J lost 1, with 11 bases in between. DNA for the CDR3: TGTGCCAGCAGCCCCTCTAGAGGTAACTATGGCTACACCTTC. Translated: CASSPSRGNYGYTF.

The CDR3 coding sequence is TGTGCCAGCGGGCTCGACAGGGGGCTAGTGAGGGAGCAGTACTTC. Translating it yields CASGLDRGLVREQYF. The chain recombines TRBV7-9 with TRBJ2-7, with 10 bases fitting TRBD1. CDR1 is SEHNR, CDR2 FQNEAQ, per germline (reference sequence). The CDR3 is made up of 15 amino acids. Trimming at V came to 8 bases and at J to 7 bases, leaving 14 bases not matched to a gene.

V and J are TRBV11-1 and TRBJ2-1, with TRBD2 matching over 10 bases. Germline V lookup: CDR1 SGHAT, CDR2 FQDESV (reference sequence). After removal of 5 bases from V and 2 bases from J, the junction contained 6 bases not matched to a gene. CDR3 length: 16 residues. The CDR3 reads CASSPSGRGAYNEQFF. The CDR3 nucleotides read TGTGCCAGCAGCCCCAGCGGGAGGGGCGCCTACAATGAGCAGTTCTTC.

The genes are TRBV28 and TRBJ1-6; D not resolved. The CDR3 is made up of 15 amino acids. With 7 bases removed from V and 8 bases from J, the gap between germline ends came to 18 bases. Germline V gene data show CDR1 as MDHEN and CDR2 as SYDVKM. The DNA of the CDR3 is TGTGCCAGCACGCACAGTAGAATCGGGGATTCACCCCTCCACTTT. This gives the protein CASTHSRIGDSPLHF.

The chain links TRBV19 to TRBJ1-2; possible D gene TRBD1, 6 bases. The CDR3 extends over 14 amino acids. V lost 10 bases to trimming and J lost 0 bases, with 15 bases between them. The V gene's germline CDR1 is LNHDA and CDR2 SQIVND (reference sequence). This CDR3 is CANSPDRPNYGYTF. Here the CDR3 DNA reads TGTGCCAACTCACCTGACAGGCCTAACTATGGCTACACCTTC.

This clone came up once. The chain links TRBV20-1 to TRBJ2-3, with TRBD2 matching 7 bases. The CDR3 is made up of 11 amino acids. CDR1 and CDR2 (germline): DFQATT, SNEGSKA (reference sequence). J was trimmed by 9 bases and V by 5 bases; bases with no gene match: 5. CDR3 DNA sequence: TGCAGTGCTCCACGCGGGGGAACGCAGTATTTT. This gives the protein CSAPRGGTQYF.

This sequence joins TRBV29-1 and TRBJ2-7, with TRBD1 as a possible D gene (6 bases). The length of the CDR3 is 13 residues. The V end was cut by 4 bases, the J end by 3 bases, with 13 bases between. Germline V gene lookup returns CDR1 SQVTM and CDR2 ANQGSEA. CDR3 protein: CSVVTGSRYEQYF. CDR3 sequence (DNA): TGCAGCGTTGTAACAGGGTCTCGCTACGAGCAGTACTTC.

This chain links TRBV4-1 with TRBJ2-5, with 11 positions matching TRBD1. This CDR3 is built from 17 residues. Trimming took 2 bases from V and 2 from J; bases not matched to a gene: 7. CDR1 is MGHRA and CDR2 is YSYEKL in the germline V gene. CDR3 sequence: CASSQPDRGLTQETQYF. For the CDR3, the DNA is TGCGCCAGCAGCCAACCGGACAGGGGGCTAACGCAAGAGACCCAGTACTTC.

The chain carries TRBV6-6 and TRBJ2-1; no firm D call. V was shortened by 0 bases and J by 8 bases, with 5 bases between the two germline ends. CDR3 length: 12 residues. The V gene's germline CDR1 is MNHNY and CDR2 SVGAGI (reference sequence). CDR3 DNA: TGTGCCAGCAGTTACTCGACTTATGAGCAGTTCTTC. Translating it yields CASSYSTYEQFF.

V is TRBV4-3 and J is TRBJ1-3, with D maybe TRBD1 (5 bases). The CDR3 loop spans 16 amino acids. Germline V lookup: CDR1 LGHNA, CDR2 YSLEER. The V end lost 1 base, the J end lost 0 bases, and 10 bases lay between the germline ends. The CDR3 DNA reads as TGCGCCAGCAGCCAAGGGGTGGGGGGCTCTGGAAACACCATATATTTT. Translation: CASSQGVGGSGNTIYF.

V gene TRBV18 combines with J gene TRBJ2-5; the D is unclear. This CDR3 is 17 amino acids long. Deletions cut 4 bases from V and 5 bases from J, with 23 bases between. In germline, CDR1 is KGHSH, CDR2 LQKENI. This CDR3 is CASSRMLTAGQAETQYF. As DNA, the CDR3 is TGTGCCAGCTCACGTATGCTTACCGCTGGTCAGGCGGAGACCCAGTACTTC.

DNA of the CDR3: TGTGCCAGCAGCTCGGACAGGGGGAATGAGCAGTTCTTC. This encodes CASSSDRGNEQFF. This sequence joins TRBV7-2 and TRBJ2-1, with 10 bases matching TRBD1. This CDR3 is 13 amino acids long. The germline CDR1 and CDR2 sequences are SGHTA and FQGNSA. V was pared by 4 bases and J by 7 bases, with 1 base of the junction left unmatched.